This TCR beta chain emerged from a study of human T cells and chemical hapten exposure. Time point defined: patch test 1, 2 weeks after DPC sensitization. Specified treatment: therapeutic diphenylcyclopropenone sensitization with weekly scalp DPC. Unique molecular identifiers were affixed to discrete cDNA molecules within the library. TCRdb redid the calling of the RACE reads with MiXCR, one entry per CDR3 protein. Of tens of thousands of distinct CDR3 sequences in the sample, approximately 10% were seen once. The germline V and J ends were trimmed by 0 bases and 2 bases, with 11 bases remaining between them. Looked up from germline, CDR1 is DFQATT and CDR2 is SNEGSKA (reference sequence). This CDR3 comprises 16 residues.

The starting material was whole blood, obtained in connection with sensitization to the hapten diphenylcyclopropenone (DPC). The chain employs TRBV20-1 and TRBJ1-6, with D perhaps TRBD1 (6 bases). The receptor comes from a woman aged 55-70 years with alopecia areata. Some clones in this sample may be carry-over from other donors' samples. DNA of the CDR3: TGCAGTGCTAGAGATCTGGACAGACCCTATAATTCACCCCTCCACTTT. Its protein is CSARDLDRPYNSPLHF.